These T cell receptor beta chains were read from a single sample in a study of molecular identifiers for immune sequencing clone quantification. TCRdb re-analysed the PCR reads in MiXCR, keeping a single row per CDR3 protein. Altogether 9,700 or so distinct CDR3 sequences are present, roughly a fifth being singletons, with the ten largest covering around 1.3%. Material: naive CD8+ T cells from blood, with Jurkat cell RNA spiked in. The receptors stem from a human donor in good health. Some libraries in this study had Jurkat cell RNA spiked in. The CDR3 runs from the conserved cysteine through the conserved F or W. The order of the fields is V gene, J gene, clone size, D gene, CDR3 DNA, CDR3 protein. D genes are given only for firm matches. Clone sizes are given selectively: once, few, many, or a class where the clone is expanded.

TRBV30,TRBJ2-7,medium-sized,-,TGTGCCTGGGGACCGGGCTACGAGCAGTACTTC,CAWGPGYEQYF
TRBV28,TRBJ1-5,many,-,TGTGCCACCGGAGGACAGCCCCAGCATTTT,CATGGQPQHF
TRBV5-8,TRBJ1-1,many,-,TGTGCCAGCAGCTTGCGTAGTGGGTGGGGCACTGAAGCTTTCTTT,CASSLRSGWGTEAFF
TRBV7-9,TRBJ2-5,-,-,TGTGCCAGCAGCCCGAGACAGAGGCTTTTGGGAGAGACCCGGTACTTC,CASSPRQRLLGETRYF
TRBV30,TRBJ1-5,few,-,TGTGCCTGGAGTGCGGGGGTCGGTAGCAATCGGCCCCAGCATTTT,CAWSAGVGSNRPQHF
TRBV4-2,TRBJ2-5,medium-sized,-,TGTGCCAGCAGCCCGCGGCCCGGGTACGAGACCCAGTACTTC,CASSPRPGYETQYF
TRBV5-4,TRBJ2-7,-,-,TGTGCCCGCAGCTTGGAGGTTTTGGAGGGCGGCTCCTACGCGCAGTACTTC,CARSLEVLEGGSYAQYF
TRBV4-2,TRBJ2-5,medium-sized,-,TGTGCCAGCAGCCAAGGAAAGGGGGAAGGGGAGGAGACCCAGTACTTC,CASSQGKGEGEETQYF
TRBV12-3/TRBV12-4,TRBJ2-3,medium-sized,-,TGTGCCAGCAATCCGCTTGGAGTGTCCACAGATACGCAGTATTTT,CASNPLGVSTDTQYF
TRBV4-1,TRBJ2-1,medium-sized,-,TGCGCCAGCAGCCCCGGGAGTTCAGGGTACAATGAGCAGTTCTTC,CASSPGSSGYNEQFF
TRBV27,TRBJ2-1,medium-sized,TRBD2,TGTGCCAGCAGTCCGTGGCGGGAGGTTGACAATGAGCAGTTCTTC,CASSPWREVDNEQFF
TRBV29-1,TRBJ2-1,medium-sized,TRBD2,TGCAGCGTCGTTGGACTAGCGATGAACAATGAGCAGTTCTTC,CSVVGLAMNNEQFF
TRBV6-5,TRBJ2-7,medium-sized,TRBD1,TGTGCCAGCAGTAGGGACAGGCGCGAGCAGTACTTC,CASSRDRREQYF
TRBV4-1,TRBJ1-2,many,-,TGCGCCAGCAGCCAAGACAGGTTAGCTAACTATGGCTACACCTTC,CASSQDRLANYGYTF
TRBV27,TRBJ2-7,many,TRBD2,TGTGCCAGCAGTTCCCTAGCGGGGAGCTCCTACGAGCAGTACTTC,CASSSLAGSSYEQYF
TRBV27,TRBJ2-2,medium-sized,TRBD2,TGTGCCAGCAGTTTGTTGGAGACTAGCGGAGCCGGGGAGCTGTTTTTT,CASSLLETSGAGELFF
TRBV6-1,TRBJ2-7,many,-,TGTGCCAGCGTGGTACGGCTTGTTGGGGTCGAGCAGTACTTC,CASVVRLVGVEQYF
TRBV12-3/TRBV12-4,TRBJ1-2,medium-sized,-,TGTGCCAGCAGTTTCGGCCAGGGTCCTAATTTCTACACCTTC,CASSFGQGPNFYTF
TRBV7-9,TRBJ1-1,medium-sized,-,TGTGCCAGCAGCTTACCAGGACCCCTTGGCACTGAAGCTTTCTTT,CASSLPGPLGTEAFF
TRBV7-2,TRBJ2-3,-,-,TGTGCCAGCAGCTCCCTGACCAGCGGCCCCACAGATACGCGGTATTTT,CASSSLTSGPTDTRYF
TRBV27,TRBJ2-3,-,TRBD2,TGTGCCAGCAGTTTACTCTCAGCGGGAGCCGTCAGGGATACGCAGTATTTT,CASSLLSAGAVRDTQYF
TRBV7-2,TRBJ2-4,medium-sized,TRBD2,TGTGCCAGCAGCTTAGCGGTGGCGGGGGGCACGGACATTCAGTACTTC,CASSLAVAGGTDIQYF
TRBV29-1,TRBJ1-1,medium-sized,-,TGCAGCGCGGGAGAGTTCACTGAAGCTTTCTTT,CSAGEFTEAFF
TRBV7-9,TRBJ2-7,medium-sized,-,TGTGCCAGCAGCCCCCAACAGGGTTCGGCTTCCTACGAGCAGTACTTC,CASSPQQGSASYEQYF
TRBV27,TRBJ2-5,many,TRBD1,TGTGCCAGCAGTTCGCTGCGGGACAGGGGTTTAACTGAGACCCAGTACTTC,CASSSLRDRGLTETQYF
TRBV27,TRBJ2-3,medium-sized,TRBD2,TGTGCCAGCAGTTTCTTAGCGGGAGAGGCAGATACGCAGTATTTT,CASSFLAGEADTQYF
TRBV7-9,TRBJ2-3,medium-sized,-,TGTGCCAGCAGCGCCATAGCGGCAGATACGCAGTATTTT,CASSAIAADTQYF
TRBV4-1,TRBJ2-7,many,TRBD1,TGCGCCAGCAGCCAAGGGTCAGGGGGCGCATACGAGCAGTACTTC,CASSQGSGGAYEQYF
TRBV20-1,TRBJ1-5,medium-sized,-,TGCAGTGCTAGAGATTTTCAGGAGCAATCTCTCAATCAGCCCCAGCATTTT,CSARDFQEQSLNQPQHF
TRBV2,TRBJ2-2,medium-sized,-,TGTGCCAGCAGTGATCTCCTACCCCTCACCGGGGAGCTGTTTTTT,CASSDLLPLTGELFF
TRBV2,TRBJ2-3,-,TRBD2,TGTGCCAGCAGTGAAAGGCTAGCGGCTTTGTCAGATACGCAGTATTTT,CASSERLAALSDTQYF
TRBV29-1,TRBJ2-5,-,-,TGCAGCGGGGTGCGGGGCATCCAAGAGACCCAGTACTTC,CSGVRGIQETQYF
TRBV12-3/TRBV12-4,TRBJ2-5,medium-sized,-,TGTGCCAGCAGTCCTGACAGCACAGAGACCCAGTACTTC,CASSPDSTETQYF
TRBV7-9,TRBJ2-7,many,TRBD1,TGTGCCAGCAGCTACCCAGAGACAGGGGGAGGTTACGAGCAGTACTTC,CASSYPETGGGYEQYF
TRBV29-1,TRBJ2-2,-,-,TGCAGCGTTGTCCGCCAGAACACCGGGGAGCTGTTTTTT,CSVVRQNTGELFF
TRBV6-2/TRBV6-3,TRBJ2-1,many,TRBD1,TGTGCCAGCGGATCACTACAGGGGACATACAATGAGCAGTTCTTC,CASGSLQGTYNEQFF
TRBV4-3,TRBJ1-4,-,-,TGCGCCAGCAGCCAAGATTTTTTAGGAGCGAATGAAAAACTGTTTTTT,CASSQDFLGANEKLFF
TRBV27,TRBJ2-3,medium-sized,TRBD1,TGTGCCAGCAGTCCCCTGGGCCCCACAGGGGGGAGCACAGATACGCAGTATTTT,CASSPLGPTGGSTDTQYF
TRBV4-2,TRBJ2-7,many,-,TGTGCCAGCAGCCAAGAAAACAGCTACGAGCAGTACTTC,CASSQENSYEQYF
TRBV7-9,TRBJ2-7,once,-,TGTGCCATTGAACAGGGTCCCTACGAGCAGTACTTC,CAIEQGPYEQYF
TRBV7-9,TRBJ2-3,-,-,TGTGGCAGCAGCTTAGCACTTACTAGCACAGAGACGCAGTATTTT,CGSSLALTSTETQYF
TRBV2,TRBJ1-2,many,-,TGTGCCAGCCCGGTATCTGAAGAAACGGGGATCTATGGCTACACCTTC,CASPVSEETGIYGYTF
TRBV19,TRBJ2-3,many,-,TGTGCCAGTAGTATACTGGGTAGCACAGATACGCAGTATTTT,CASSILGSTDTQYF
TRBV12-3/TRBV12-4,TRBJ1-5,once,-,TGTGCCAGCAGCCGACTAATATACCCGAGCAATCAGCCCCAGCATTTT,CASSRLIYPSNQPQHF
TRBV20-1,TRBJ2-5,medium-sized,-,TGCAGTGCAACAGGACCGGGAGAGACCCAGTACTTC,CSATGPGETQYF
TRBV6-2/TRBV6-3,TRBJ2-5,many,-,TGTGCCAGCAGACACCCGGGGCCCCAAGAGACCCAGTACTTC,CASRHPGPQETQYF
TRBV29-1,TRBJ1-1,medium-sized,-,TGCAGCGAAGGCCCCGGGACAATGAACACTGAAGCTTTCTTT,CSEGPGTMNTEAFF
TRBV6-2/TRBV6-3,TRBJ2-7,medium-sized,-,TGTGCCAGCAGTTACTCGGGAGCCTACGAGCAGTACTTC,CASSYSGAYEQYF
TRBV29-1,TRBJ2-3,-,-,TGCAGTCCAAGTGGAAACACCGATACGCAGTATTTT,CSPSGNTDTQYF
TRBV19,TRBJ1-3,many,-,TGTGCCAGTAGTACAGACGTCTCTGGAAACACCATATATTTT,CASSTDVSGNTIYF
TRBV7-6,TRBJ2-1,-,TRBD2,TGTGCCAGCAGCTTAGCTAGCGGGGGGCAGAGCTCCTACAATGAGCAGTTCTTC,CASSLASGGQSSYNEQFF
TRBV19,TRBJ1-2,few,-,TGTGGGTCGAGTTGGGGAGCTAACTATGGCTACACCTTC,CGSSWGANYGYTF
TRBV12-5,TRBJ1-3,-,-,TGTGCTAGTGGTTGGCCCGCAACCCGGACGCACCGAAACACCATATATTTT,CASGWPATRTHRNTIYF
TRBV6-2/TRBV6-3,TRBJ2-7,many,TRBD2,TGTGCCAGCAGTTACCCGGGACTAGCGTACGAGCAGTACTTC,CASSYPGLAYEQYF
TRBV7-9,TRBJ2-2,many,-,TGTGCCAGCAGGCAAAACACCGGGGAGCTGTTTTTT,CASRQNTGELFF
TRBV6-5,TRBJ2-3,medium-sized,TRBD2,TGTGCCAGCAGACTAGCGGGAGCGGATACGCAGTATTTT,CASRLAGADTQYF
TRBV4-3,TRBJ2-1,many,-,TGCGCCAGCAGCCAAGAGAGAGGCAGTGAGCAGTTCTTC,CASSQERGSEQFF